The source of this TCR beta chain is a study of CXCR3-negative and CXCR3-positive naive CD8 T cells. Study results and limitations: Naive cells positive for CXCR3 carried more hydrophobic TRB CDR3s than CXCR3-negative ones.

Of note for this clonotype: Antigen specificity is unknown.

The CDR3 contains 15 residues. Germline loops: CDR1 LNHNV, CDR2 YYDKDF (reference sequence). Naive CD8+ T cells carried a CD45RO-CCR7+CD27+CD95- phenotype. It was by 5' RACE with UMI labels that the TRB cDNA libraries were prepared. TCRdb reprocessed the 5' RACE reads and stores each CDR3 protein as one record, lacking DNA. Recorded here are about 89,000 distinct CDR3 sequences; the top ten clones represent around 0.99%. The sample taken for sequencing was naive CXCR3+ CD8+ T cells from blood. Subset here: CD45RO-CCR7+CD27+CD95- naive CD8+ T cells expressing CXCR3 (TNR3+). The source is a human donor in good health. Some clones in this sample may be carry-over from other donors' samples. This chain connects TRBV15 to TRBJ2-7. CDR3 sequence reads: CATSPQTGSAYEQYF. Using reference TRBV15 and TRBJ2-7 for the parts outside the CDR3, the full variable domain is DAMVIQNPRYQVTQFGKPVTLSCSQTLNHNVMYWYQQKSSQAPKLLFHYYDKDFNNEADTPDNFQSRRPNTSFCFLDIRSPGLGDTAMYLCATSPQTGSAYEQYFGPGTRLTVT.